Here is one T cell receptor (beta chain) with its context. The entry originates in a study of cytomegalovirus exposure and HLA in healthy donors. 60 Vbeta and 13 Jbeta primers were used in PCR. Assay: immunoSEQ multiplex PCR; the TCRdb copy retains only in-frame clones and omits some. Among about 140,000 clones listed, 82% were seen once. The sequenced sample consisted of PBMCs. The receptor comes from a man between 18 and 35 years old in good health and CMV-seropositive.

The CDR3 DNA is TGTGCCAGCAGTACCGGGACTACACTTGGGGAGCTGTTTTTT. Its translation is CASSTGTTLGELFF. The rearrangement joins TRBV2 to TRBJ2-2, with TRBD2 identical over 7 bases. V lost 5 bases to trimming and J lost 8 bases; unmatched junction nucleotides: 8. The CDR3 is made up of 14 amino acids. Germline V gene data show CDR1 as SNHLY and CDR2 as FYNNEI. The full variable domain, with the rest looked up from reference TRBV2 and TRBJ2-2, is EPEVTQTPSHQVTQMGQEVILRCVPISNHLYFYWYRQILGQKVEFLVSFYNNEISEKSEIFDDQFSVERPDGSNFTLKIRSTKLEDSAMYFCASSTGTTLGELFFGEGSRLTVL.